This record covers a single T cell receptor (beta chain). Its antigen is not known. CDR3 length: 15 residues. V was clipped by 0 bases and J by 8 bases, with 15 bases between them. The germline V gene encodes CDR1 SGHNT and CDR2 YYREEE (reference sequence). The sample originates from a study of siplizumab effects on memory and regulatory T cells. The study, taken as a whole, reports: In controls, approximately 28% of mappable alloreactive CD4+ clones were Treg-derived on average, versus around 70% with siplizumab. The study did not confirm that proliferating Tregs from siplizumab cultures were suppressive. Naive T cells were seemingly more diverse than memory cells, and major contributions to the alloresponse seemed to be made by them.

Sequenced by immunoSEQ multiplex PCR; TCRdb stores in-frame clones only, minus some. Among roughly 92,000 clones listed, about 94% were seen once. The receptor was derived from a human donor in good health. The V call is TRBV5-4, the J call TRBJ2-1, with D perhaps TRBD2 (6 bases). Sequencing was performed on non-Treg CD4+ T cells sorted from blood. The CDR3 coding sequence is TGTGCCAGCAGCTTGGAACCGGGACTCGAATATGAGCAGTTCTTC. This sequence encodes CASSLEPGLEYEQFF.